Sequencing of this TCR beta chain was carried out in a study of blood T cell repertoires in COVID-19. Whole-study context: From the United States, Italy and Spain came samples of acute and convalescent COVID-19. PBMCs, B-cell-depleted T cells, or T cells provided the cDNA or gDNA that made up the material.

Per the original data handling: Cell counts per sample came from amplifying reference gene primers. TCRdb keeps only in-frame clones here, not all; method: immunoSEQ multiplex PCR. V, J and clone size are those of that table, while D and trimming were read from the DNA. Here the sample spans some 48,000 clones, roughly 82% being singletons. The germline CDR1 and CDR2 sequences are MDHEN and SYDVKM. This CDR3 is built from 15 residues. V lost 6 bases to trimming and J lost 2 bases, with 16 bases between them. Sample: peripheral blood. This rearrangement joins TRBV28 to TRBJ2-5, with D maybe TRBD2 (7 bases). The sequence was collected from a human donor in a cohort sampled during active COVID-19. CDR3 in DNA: TGTGCCAGCAGACTTGGGGGGGCGCAACAAGAGACCCAGTACTTC. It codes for CASRLGGAQQETQYF.